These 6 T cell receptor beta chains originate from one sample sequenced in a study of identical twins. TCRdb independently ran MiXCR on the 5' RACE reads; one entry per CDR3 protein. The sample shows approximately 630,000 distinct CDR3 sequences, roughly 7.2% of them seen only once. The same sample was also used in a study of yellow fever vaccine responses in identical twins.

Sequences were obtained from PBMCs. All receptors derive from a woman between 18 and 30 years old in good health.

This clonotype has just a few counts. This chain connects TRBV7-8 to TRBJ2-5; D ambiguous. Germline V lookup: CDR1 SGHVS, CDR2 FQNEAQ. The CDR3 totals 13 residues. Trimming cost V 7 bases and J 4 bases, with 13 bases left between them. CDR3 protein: CASKLSGRETQYF. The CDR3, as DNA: TGTGCCAGCAAACTTTCCGGGCGAGAGACCCAGTACTTC.

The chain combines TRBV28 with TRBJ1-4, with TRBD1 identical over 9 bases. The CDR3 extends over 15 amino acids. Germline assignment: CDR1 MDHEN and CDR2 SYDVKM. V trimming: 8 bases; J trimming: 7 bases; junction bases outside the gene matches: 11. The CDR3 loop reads CASGPSGQGLEKLFF. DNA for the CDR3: TGTGCCAGCGGGCCTAGCGGACAGGGGCTTGAAAAACTGTTTTTT.

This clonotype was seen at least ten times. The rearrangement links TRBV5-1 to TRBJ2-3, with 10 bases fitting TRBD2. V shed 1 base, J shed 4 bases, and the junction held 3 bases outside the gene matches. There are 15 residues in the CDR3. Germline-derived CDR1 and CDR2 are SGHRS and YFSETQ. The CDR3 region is CASSLPSGSSDTQYF. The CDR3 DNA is TGCGCCAGCAGCTTGCCTAGCGGGAGTTCAGATACGCAGTATTTT. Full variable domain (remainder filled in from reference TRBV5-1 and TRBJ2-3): KAGVTQTPRYLIKTRGQQVTLSCSPISGHRSVSWYQQTPGQGLQFLFEYFSETQRNKGNFPGRFSGRQFSNSRSEMNVSTLELGDSALYLCASSLPSGSSDTQYFGPGTRLTVL.

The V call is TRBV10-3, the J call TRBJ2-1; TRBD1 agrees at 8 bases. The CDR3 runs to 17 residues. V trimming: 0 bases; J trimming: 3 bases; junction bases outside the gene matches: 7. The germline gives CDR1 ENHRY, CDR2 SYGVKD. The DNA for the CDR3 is TGTGCCATCAGTGAGTCCATCACAGGGGGAGTCTACAATGAGCAGTTCTTC. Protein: CAISESITGGVYNEQFF.

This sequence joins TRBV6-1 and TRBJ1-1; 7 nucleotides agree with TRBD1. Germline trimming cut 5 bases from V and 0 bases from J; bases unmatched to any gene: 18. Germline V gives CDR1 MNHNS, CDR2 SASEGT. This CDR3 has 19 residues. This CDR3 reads CASSTVRDRFLLMNTEAFF. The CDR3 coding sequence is TGTGCCAGCAGTACGGTCCGGGACAGATTTTTATTGATGAACACTGAAGCTTTCTTT.

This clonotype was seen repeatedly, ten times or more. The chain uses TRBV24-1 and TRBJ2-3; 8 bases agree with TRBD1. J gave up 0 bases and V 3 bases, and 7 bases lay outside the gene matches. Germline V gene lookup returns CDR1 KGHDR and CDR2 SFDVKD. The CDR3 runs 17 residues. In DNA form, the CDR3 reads TGTGCCACCAGTGATCCCCGACAGGGGCCGAGCACAGATACGCAGTATTTT. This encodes CATSDPRQGPSTDTQYF.